A single T cell receptor (beta chain) is shown here with its context. Its matching antigen is unknown. This record comes from a study of Ad26.COV2.S vaccination and SARS-CoV-2 variants. Study context: Donor was assigned to the Ad26.COV2.S arm of trial COV1001. Dosing was one shot or two shots 56 days apart.

Treatment here: 19 received Ad26.COV2.S at low or high dose, single or two shots; 5 received placebo; per-sample allocation not given. Collection of the samples took place on day 63 after the first injection of vaccine or placebo. Profiled with immunoSEQ multiplex PCR; TCRdb holds only in-frame clones, not every one. The sample includes about 440,000 clones, about nine tenths of them seen just once. Germline lookup yields CDR1 MDHEN and CDR2 SYDVKM. The V gene end was trimmed by 4 bases and the J gene end by 6 bases; junction bases not matched to a gene: 6. The CDR3 has 14 residues. Notes on the study in general: Recipients of either vaccine or placebo displayed similar breadth of non-spike TCRs.

This specimen consisted of peripheral blood, obtained in a trial of Ad26.COV2.S vaccine versus placebo. The sequence derives from a person between 18 and 60 years old who received the Ad26.COV2.S COVID-19 vaccine or a placebo. The chain is built from TRBV28 and TRBJ2-1, with 7 nucleotides matching TRBD2. The CDR3 is CASSWGGVSNEQFF. In nucleotides, the CDR3 is TGTGCCAGCAGTTGGGGGGGAGTAAGCAATGAGCAGTTCTTC.